The 22 T cell receptor beta chains below come from one sample, sequenced in a study of T cell responses to AZD1222 COVID-19 vaccine. Assay: immunoSEQ multiplex PCR; the TCRdb copy retains only in-frame clones and omits some. The profile shows 130,000 to 150,000 clones, around 90% of them singletons. The sequences come from peripheral blood, collected on day 0 of AZD1222 vaccination. The receptors stem from an adult in good health.

The V and J genes are TRBV9 and TRBJ2-5; 8 nucleotides align to TRBD2. Germline V CDR1 and CDR2: SGDLS, YYNGEE. This CDR3 contains 17 residues. With 0 bases clipped from V and 5 bases from J, the junction kept 12 bases outside the gene matches. The CDR3 DNA sequence: TGTGCCAGCAGCGTAGAGGCTCCTCCTAGCGGGTGGGAGACCCAGTACTTC. As protein: CASSVEAPPSGWETQYF.

J is TRBJ2-1 and V is TRBV7-6; D is possibly TRBD1 or TRBD2 (5 bases each). Germline CDR1 and CDR2: SGHVS and FNYEAQ. Trimming left V 4 bases short and J 8 bases short, with 18 bases between. CDR3 length: 15 amino acids. The CDR3 is CASSSSGPLVDEQFF. CDR3 bases: TGTGCCAGCAGCTCGTCGGGACCCCTGGTCGATGAGCAGTTCTTC. Filled out from reference TRBV7-6 and TRBJ2-1, the complete variable domain reads GAGVSQSPRYKVTKRGQDVALRCDPISGHVSLYWYRQALGQGPEFLTYFNYEAQQDKSGLPNDRFSAERPEGSISTLTIQRTEQRDSAMYRCASSSSGPLVDEQFFGPGTRLTVL.

The chain uses TRBV5-1 and TRBJ1-1; D ambiguous. The CDR3 runs to 14 residues. Trimming took 0 bases from V and 5 from J, leaving 11 bases between them. CDR1 and CDR2 (germline): SGHRS, YFSETQ. The CDR3 region is CASSLEGGITEAFF. The CDR3 nucleotides are TGCGCCAGCAGCTTGGAGGGAGGTATAACTGAAGCTTTCTTT.

This clone was observed a single time. The same CDR3 also results from other DNA sequences found in this sample. The chain links TRBV5-1 to TRBJ2-1, with a tentative D call TRBD2 (6 bases). The CDR3 loop spans 14 amino acids. Germline-derived CDR1 and CDR2 are SGHRS and YFSETQ. With 3 bases removed from V and 3 bases from J, the gap between germline ends came to 10 bases. The CDR3 is CASSSAGNYNEQFF. The DNA of the CDR3 is TGCGCCAGCAGCTCCGCGGGAAACTACAATGAGCAGTTCTTC.

The chain has TRBV27 and TRBJ1-2, with a weak D call TRBD1 (5 bases). Germline CDR1 and CDR2: MNHEY and SMNVEV (reference sequence). Deletions cut 5 bases from V and 8 bases from J, with 18 bases between. This CDR3 spans 14 amino acids. Here the CDR3 reads CASSPRGGTAGYTF. The CDR3 DNA follows: TGTGCCAGCAGTCCTCGGGGAGGGACGGCGGGCTACACCTTC.

V and J are TRBV6-5 and TRBJ2-7; the D is unclear. The CDR3 runs 14 residues. V lost 2 bases to trimming and J lost 6 bases, with 14 bases between them. Looked up from germline, CDR1 is MNHEY and CDR2 is SVGAGI. CDR3 in amino acids: CASSYSSLGIEQYF. The CDR3 nucleotides are TGTGCCAGCAGTTACAGCTCTTTGGGGATCGAGCAGTACTTC.

This chain joins TRBV18 and TRBJ1-4, with D perhaps TRBD1 (5 bases). The germline V gene encodes CDR1 KGHSH and CDR2 LQKENI. This CDR3 comprises 15 residues. The V end was cut by 4 bases, the J end by 0 bases, with 9 bases between. The DNA of the CDR3 is TGTGCCAGCTCACAAGACAGAACAACTAATGAAAAACTGTTTTTT. Protein: CASSQDRTTNEKLFF.

V usage is TRBV2 and J usage is TRBJ2-1; D is unresolved. CDR3 length: 13 amino acids. CDR1 SNHLY and CDR2 FYNNEI come from the germline V gene. V gave up 9 bases and J gave up 9 bases, with 18 bases separating them. The CDR3 DNA follows: TGTGCCAGTGGGCAAGTTAACGGTGGTGAGCAGTTCTTC. This encodes CASGQVNGGEQFF.

CDR3 region: CASSQELNTEAFF. As DNA, the CDR3 is TGTGCCAGCAGCCAAGAGTTGAACACTGAAGCTTTCTTT. The chain carries TRBV4-2 and TRBJ1-1; D ambiguous. Germline CDR1 reads LGHNA; CDR2 reads YNFKEQ. The CDR3 spans 13 residues. V gave up 0 bases and J gave up 0 bases, with 2 bases separating them.

The V gene is TRBV12-3 or TRBV12-4, the J gene TRBJ1-5; D gene ambiguous. Trimming removed 2 bases at V and 6 bases at J, with 2 bases between. CDR3 length: 11 amino acids. CDR3 nucleotide sequence: TGTGCCAGCAGTTTAACTCAGCCCCAGCATTTT. This encodes CASSLTQPQHF.

The chain carries TRBV3-1 (or the pseudogene TRBV3-2) and TRBJ2-1, with 9 nucleotides matching TRBD1. CDR1 and CDR2 (germline): LGHDT, YNNKEL (reference sequence). The length of the CDR3 is 15 residues. V lost 1 base to trimming and J lost 5 bases; unmatched junction nucleotides: 3. The CDR3 DNA reads as TGTGCCAGCAGCCAAGCGGGACAGGGAAACAATGAGCAGTTCTTC. Protein product: CASSQAGQGNNEQFF.

The chain combines TRBV11-2 with TRBJ1-1; D is unresolved. This CDR3 is 13 amino acids long. Germline values: CDR1 SGHAT, CDR2 FQNNGV. Trimming removed 2 bases at V and 1 base at J, with 5 bases between. The CDR3: CASSLPENTEAFF. The CDR3 DNA is TGTGCCAGCAGCTTACCGGAGAACACTGAAGCTTTCTTT.

V is TRBV11-2 and J is TRBJ2-1; the match to TRBD2 covers 9 bases. CDR1 and CDR2 (germline): SGHAT, FQNNGV. The CDR3 length is 17 residues. The J segment lost 2 bases and the V segment lost 2 bases, leaving 7 bases of the junction unmatched. The CDR3 loop is CASSLNVAGGPYNEQFF. For the CDR3, the DNA is TGTGCCAGCAGCTTAAACGTGGCGGGAGGGCCCTACAATGAGCAGTTCTTC.

This clone has a single count. This chain joins TRBV18 and TRBJ2-5; 9 bases map to TRBD1. The V and J ends lost 5 bases and 5 bases, in that order; junction bases with no gene match: 3. The CDR3 extends over 13 amino acids. Germline loops: CDR1 KGHSH, CDR2 LQKENI. The CDR3 nucleotides are TGTGCCAGCTCAATGGACAGGGGCGAGACCCAGTACTTC. Translating it yields CASSMDRGETQYF.

The chain has TRBV5-1 and TRBJ1-4; D gene uncertain. The CDR3 totals 17 residues. V lost 2 bases, J lost 3 bases, and 17 bases lay in between. In germline, CDR1 is SGHRS, CDR2 YFSETQ. CDR3 sequence: CASSFDSPPSSNEKLFF. The CDR3 bases are TGCGCCAGCAGCTTTGATTCCCCCCCGAGCTCTAATGAAAAACTGTTTTTT.

The genes are TRBV4-1 and TRBJ2-7; D is possibly TRBD2 (5 bases). This CDR3 has 14 residues. CDR1 and CDR2 (germline): MGHRA, YSYEKL. With 0 bases removed from V and 1 base from J, the gap between germline ends came to 7 bases. CDR3 DNA: TGCGCCAGCAGCCAAGAAGAGGGTTCCTACGAGCAGTACTTC. Residues: CASSQEEGSYEQYF.

This rearrangement joins TRBV19 to TRBJ2-7; 7 bases are shared with TRBD1. Trimming took 1 base from V and 2 from J; bases not matched to a gene: 8. The CDR3 runs to 16 residues. The germline gives CDR1 LNHDA, CDR2 SQIVND (reference sequence). For the CDR3, the DNA is TGTGCCAGTAGTATAGCCCGGACAGGAGCTCCCTACGAGCAGTACTTC. As protein: CASSIARTGAPYEQYF.

The count of this clone is one. V gene TRBV5-1 combines with J gene TRBJ2-1, with unresolved D. This CDR3 has 12 residues. CDR1 is SGHRS, CDR2 YFSETQ, per germline. Trimming took off 0 bases at V and 4 bases at J, with 2 bases between the two ends. The CDR3 region is CASSLEYNEQFF. DNA of the CDR3: TGCGCCAGCAGCTTGGAATACAATGAGCAGTTCTTC.

The rearrangement uses TRBV7-9 and TRBJ1-2; 9 bases fit TRBD1. The CDR3 is made up of 15 amino acids. Germline CDR1 is SEHNR and CDR2 is FQNEAQ (reference sequence). J was trimmed by 7 bases and V by 0 bases; bases with no gene match: 6. The CDR3: CASSLAGQGLSGYTF. In DNA, the CDR3 is TGTGCCAGCAGCTTAGCGGGACAGGGACTTAGTGGCTACACCTTC. Supplemented by reference TRBV7-9 and TRBJ1-2, the full variable domain reads DTGVSQNPRHKITKRGQNVTFRCDPISEHNRLYWYRQTLGQGPEFLTYFQNEAQLEKSRLLSDRFSAERPKGSFSTLEIQRTEQGDSAMYLCASSLAGQGLSGYTFGSGTRLTVV.

This chain connects TRBV19 to TRBJ2-7; D is perhaps TRBD1 (5 bases). V lost 6 bases, J lost 6 bases, and 18 bases lay in between. CDR3 length: 14 residues. The germline CDR1 and CDR2 sequences are LNHDA and SQIVND (reference sequence). The CDR3, as DNA: TGTGCCAGTAGCCGAAATACAGGTCCACTCGAGCAGTACTTC. Translation: CASSRNTGPLEQYF.

The gene calls are TRBV27 and TRBJ1-3; D possibly corresponds to TRBD1 (5 bases). The CDR3 length is 15 residues. V lost 2 bases and J lost 0, with 8 bases in between. Germline V lookup: CDR1 MNHEY, CDR2 SMNVEV (reference sequence). DNA for the CDR3: TGTGCCAGCAGTTTAGACAGAGACTCTGGAAACACCATATATTTT. Its protein is CASSLDRDSGNTIYF.

This chain links TRBV3-1 (or the pseudogene TRBV3-2) with TRBJ1-6; a weak D match, TRBD1 (5 bases). Per the germline V gene, CDR1 is LGHDT and CDR2 is YNNKEL (reference sequence). The CDR3 covers 17 residues. Trimming took 3 bases from V and 6 from J, leaving 18 bases between them. DNA for the CDR3: TGTGCCAGCAGCCAGACTGTGGGGACCCCTCTTAATTCACCCCTCCACTTT. Amino acid sequence: CASSQTVGTPLNSPLHF.